Below are 21 T cell receptor beta chains sequenced from a single sample in a study of T-cell memory formation after mild COVID-19. From the 5' RACE reads, TCRdb called clonotypes with MiXCR, one entry per CDR3 protein. The sample has 30,000 to 45,000 distinct CDR3 sequences, 9.5% to 12% seen once. Sequenced: PBMCs or a T cell subset sorted from them (not recorded which). The receptor source for this set is a young man who had mild COVID-19 (a few samples of this study predate the infection). Cell type and time point are not known.

This clonotype was detected many times. The chain has TRBV18 and TRBJ1-2; 8 bases are shared with TRBD1. This CDR3 contains 13 residues. Germline V gene data show CDR1 as KGHSH and CDR2 as LQKENI. Trimming cost V 3 bases and J 5 bases; bases outside gene matches: 2. The CDR3 DNA is TGTGCCAGCTCACCTGGGACAGGTTATGGCTACACCTTC. This sequence encodes CASSPGTGYGYTF.

This clonotype showed up just a few times. The genes are TRBV24-1 and TRBJ1-1; 9 nucleotides align to TRBD1. The germline CDR1 and CDR2 sequences are KGHDR and SFDVKD. J gave up 11 bases and V 4 bases, and 4 bases lay outside the gene matches. This CDR3 spans 12 amino acids. CDR3 bases: TGTGCCACCAGTGAAGGGACAGGGCAGGCTTTCTTT. It codes for CATSEGTGQAFF.

This clonotype was seen at least ten times. The chain employs TRBV6-5 and TRBJ1-3, with D possibly TRBD1 on 6 matching bases. V was trimmed by 5 bases and J by 0 bases, leaving 14 bases between them. Germline CDR1 is MNHEY and CDR2 is SVGAGI. The CDR3 is 16 amino acids. In DNA form, the CDR3 reads TGTGCCAGCAGTCCAGGGGCGGGGAGCTCTGGAAACACCATATATTTT. This gives the protein CASSPGAGSSGNTIYF.

This clonotype has a count of ten or more. The V gene is TRBV12-3 or TRBV12-4, the J gene TRBJ2-7, with D unclear. Trimming pared 6 bases from V and 1 base from J, leaving 19 bases between. CDR3 size: 16 residues. The CDR3: CASRQARYPNSYEQYF. CDR3 nucleotides: TGTGCCAGCAGGCAGGCCCGATACCCCAATTCCTACGAGCAGTACTTC.

This clonotype was counted many times. The chain recombines TRBV12-3 or TRBV12-4 with TRBJ2-1, with 7 nucleotides matching TRBD2. The ends lost 6 bases at V and 5 bases at J; junction bases unmatched: 22. The CDR3 extends over 19 amino acids. The CDR3 sequence is CASRPGEGRTGNRNNEQFF. CDR3 bases: TGTGCCAGCAGACCGGGGGAGGGGCGGACGGGGAACCGGAACAATGAGCAGTTCTTC.

This clonotype was seen ten or more times. This CDR3 is CASSYSRTSKTQYF. The DNA for the CDR3 is TGTGCCAGCAGTTACTCGAGGACCAGTAAGACCCAGTACTTC. The genes are TRBV6-2 or TRBV6-3 and TRBJ2-5; D is unresolved. The germline V gene has CDR1 MNHEY and CDR2 SVGEGT. V lost 0 bases and J lost 6, with 11 bases in between. This CDR3 contains 14 residues.

This clonotype has ten or more counts. The J gene is TRBJ2-2, the V gene TRBV24-1; D gene ambiguous. The CDR3 has 12 residues. Germline CDR1 reads KGHDR; CDR2 reads SFDVKD. The V end was cut by 2 bases, the J end by 6 bases, with 3 bases between. CDR3 bases: TGTGCCACCAGTGATTCAGCCGGGGAGCTGTTTTTT. Its translation is CATSDSAGELFF.

This clonotype appeared many times. This chain joins TRBV5-4 and TRBJ2-1; the match to TRBD1 covers 9 bases. CDR3 length: 13 residues. Trimming removed 5 bases from V and 5 bases from J; junction bases left unmatched: 2. The germline gives CDR1 SGHNT, CDR2 YYREEE (reference sequence). The CDR3: CASRTGGNNEQFF. CDR3 DNA: TGTGCCAGCAGGACAGGGGGAAACAATGAGCAGTTCTTC.

This clonotype came up many times. The chain couples TRBV7-2 to TRBJ2-3; a possible D gene is TRBD2 (5 bases). This CDR3 contains 16 residues. The germline gives CDR1 SGHTA, CDR2 FQGNSA. The V end was cut by 5 bases, the J end by 0 bases, with 15 bases between. The CDR3 DNA reads TGTGCCAGCAGCGGCAACCGGGGAGCTAGCACAGATACGCAGTATTTT. It codes for CASSGNRGASTDTQYF.

This clonotype was counted many times. The genes are TRBV7-9 and TRBJ2-3; tentative D call: TRBD1 (5 bases). V shed 1 base and J shed 6 bases, with 11 bases lying between them. The CDR3 is 14 amino acids. Per germline, CDR1 SEHNR and CDR2 FQNEAQ (reference sequence). Here the CDR3 DNA reads TGTGCCAGCAGCTTAGGGCAGGGCCAGGATACGCAGTATTTT. The encoded protein is CASSLGQGQDTQYF.

This clonotype was counted many times. The rearrangement uses TRBV18 and TRBJ1-1; 8 bases match TRBD1. The germline gives CDR1 KGHSH, CDR2 LQKENI. The CDR3 length is 13 residues. V gave up 6 bases and J gave up 3 bases; unmatched junction bases: 3. This chain's CDR3 is CASSRDRYTEAFF. As DNA, the CDR3 is TGTGCCAGCTCCCGGGACAGGTACACTGAAGCTTTCTTT.

The V gene is TRBV7-9, the J gene TRBJ2-3; a weak D match, TRBD2 (6 bases). Per the germline V gene, CDR1 is SEHNR and CDR2 is FQNEAQ (reference sequence). V lost 5 bases and J lost 3, with 18 bases in between. The CDR3 sequence is 16 residues long. The CDR3 sequence: CASSPGDFRLTDTQYF. In DNA, the CDR3 is TGTGCCAGCAGCCCGGGGGACTTCCGTTTAACAGATACGCAGTATTTT.

The rearrangement joins TRBV15 to TRBJ1-2, with D hard to call. V was shortened by 6 bases and J by 2 bases, with 10 bases between the two germline ends. CDR3 length: 13 amino acids. Germline lookup yields CDR1 LNHNV and CDR2 YYDKDF (reference sequence). CDR3 in DNA: TGTGCCACCAGTATGCGAGAGAACTATGGCTACACCTTC. It yields the protein CATSMRENYGYTF. Looking up the rest from reference TRBV15 and TRBJ1-2 gives the full variable domain: DAMVIQNPRYQVTQFGKPVTLSCSQTLNHNVMYWYQQKSSQAPKLLFHYYDKDFNNEADTPDNFQSRRPNTSFCFLDIRSPGLGDTAMYLCATSMRENYGYTFGSGTRLTVV.

This clonotype was recorded at least ten times. This rearrangement joins TRBV7-7 to TRBJ2-2; 9 positions match TRBD1. Per the germline V gene, CDR1 is SSHAT and CDR2 is FNYEAQ (reference sequence). This CDR3 contains 14 residues. With 5 bases clipped from V and 6 bases from J, the junction kept 4 bases outside the gene matches. CDR3 bases: TGTGCCAGCAGCAAGGACAGGGGCTCCGGGGAGCTGTTTTTT. It is translated as CASSKDRGSGELFF.

This clonotype was seen more than once but under ten times. The chain couples TRBV20-1 to TRBJ2-5; the match to TRBD1 covers 8 bases. Germline CDR1 is DFQATT and CDR2 is SNEGSKA (reference sequence). The CDR3 length is 14 residues. J lost 7 bases, V lost 0 bases, and 7 bases had no gene match. The CDR3 sequence is CSARDRTGPWTQYF. DNA for the CDR3: TGCAGTGCTAGAGATCGGACAGGGCCATGGACCCAGTACTTC.

This clonotype has ten or more counts. The chain couples TRBV6-5 to TRBJ2-1; 9 bases align to TRBD2. The CDR3 is 16 residues long. Unmatched junction bases numbered 12, after V lost 4 bases and J lost 8 bases. Germline values: CDR1 MNHEY, CDR2 SVGAGI. CDR3 nucleotides: TGTGCCAGCAGTTCTAGACTAGCGGTGAGGGGCGATGAGCAGTTCTTC. Protein sequence: CASSSRLAVRGDEQFF.

There are many counts of this clonotype. V is TRBV7-2 and J is TRBJ2-3; no definite D call. CDR1 is SGHTA, CDR2 FQGNSA, per germline. V dropped 3 bases and J dropped 12 bases, with 10 bases sitting between them. The CDR3 covers 11 residues. CDR3 DNA sequence: TGTGCCAGCAGCTTCCAGGACCTTCAGTATTTT. Its protein is CASSFQDLQYF.

In DNA, the CDR3 is TGCAGCGCCCCGGACGGCACCCGTTCAGTGCAGTTCTTC. It specifies CSAPDGTRSVQFF. The chain couples TRBV29-1 to TRBJ2-1; D is ambiguous. The CDR3 totals 13 residues. Germline V gene data show CDR1 as SQVTM and CDR2 as ANQGSEA. Trimming took off 7 bases at V and 12 bases at J, with 22 bases between the two ends.

The CDR3 region is CASSQPGQGNHEQYF. DNA of the CDR3: TGCGCCAGCAGCCAACCGGGACAGGGGAACCACGAGCAGTACTTC. The J gene is TRBJ2-7, the V gene TRBV4-1, with 10 bases aligning to TRBD1. The CDR3 contains 15 residues. CDR1 is MGHRA and CDR2 is YSYEKL in the germline V gene. Trimming removed 2 bases from V and 5 bases from J; junction bases left unmatched: 6.

The chain recombines TRBV7-2 with TRBJ2-2; D not certain. CDR3 size: 13 residues. Trimming shortened V by 5 bases and J by 6 bases, and 10 bases separated the two germline ends. Germline V lookup: CDR1 SGHTA, CDR2 FQGNSA. DNA of the CDR3: TGTGCCAGCAGCCCGGTTAGTCCCGGGGAGCTGTTTTTT. Translating it yields CASSPVSPGELFF.

This clonotype was counted many times. The chain joins TRBV5-1 to TRBJ2-3; D not certain. V gave up 1 base and J gave up 0 bases, with 12 bases separating them. CDR3 length equals 16 residues. Germline loops: CDR1 SGHRS, CDR2 YFSETQ. The CDR3 DNA sequence: TGCGCCAGCAGCTTGTTATATGGCTGGAGCACAGATACGCAGTATTTT. Its protein product is CASSLLYGWSTDTQYF. The variable domain in full, completed from reference TRBV5-1 and TRBJ2-3, reads KAGVTQTPRYLIKTRGQQVTLSCSPISGHRSVSWYQQTPGQGLQFLFEYFSETQRNKGNFPGRFSGRQFSNSRSEMNVSTLELGDSALYLCASSLLYGWSTDTQYFGPGTRLTVL.